This TCR beta chain was captured by sequencing in a study of blood T cells in healthy people across ages. This clonotype has more than one count but fewer than ten. A second PCR, run for roughly 7 to 11 cycles, used a sample-barcoded 5' primer plus a J-beta primer mix. In TCRdb, the 5' RACE reads were re-called with MiXCR into one record per CDR3 protein. The sample consists of some 710,000 distinct CDR3 sequences, about 20% of them appearing once. The CDR3 runs 15 residues. Germline V gene lookup returns CDR1 LNHDA and CDR2 SQIVND (reference sequence). Between the trimmed V and J ends, which lost 8 bases and 2 bases, there was a span of 16 bases.

Material: blood. V is TRBV19 and J is TRBJ1-3, with TRBD1 as a possible D gene (5 bases). The sequence was collected from a man between 65 and 85 years old in good health. The CDR3 loop reads CASSDDGGTGNTIYF. DNA of the CDR3: TGTGCCAGTTCCGACGACGGGGGAACTGGAAACACCATATATTTT.